The 5 T cell receptor beta chains in this list originate from one sample, sequenced in a study of tumor-infiltrating lymphocytes in primary liver carcinoma. The input was approximately 500 ng total RNA; TCR beta cDNA was made from it with a constant-region primer. ARM-PCR, slightly modified, supplied the TCR beta libraries through three nested multiplex PCR rounds. The study ran its first two PCR rounds for approximately 10 cycles each, using TRBV1-TRBV30 forward primers and a C-beta reverse primer. From the multiplex PCR reads, TCRdb called clonotypes with MiXCR, one entry per CDR3 protein. The table records 300,000 to 350,000 distinct CDR3 sequences, 65% of them present only once. Unsorted whole blood supplied the RNA, and germline DNA was extracted too. Sequences were obtained from peripheral blood. Receptors originate from a man aged 35 to 55 with primary liver carcinoma and hepatitis B virus infection.

This chain links TRBV6-5 with TRBJ2-3; D gene ambiguous. Germline assignment: CDR1 MNHEY and CDR2 SVGAGI. The V end was cut by 9 bases, the J end by 3 bases, with 13 bases between. The CDR3 runs 13 residues. The CDR3 sequence: CASRACATDTQYF. CDR3 sequence (DNA): TGTGCCAGTAGGGCATGTGCTACAGATACGCAGTATTTT.

A note on this clonotype: A much larger clone differs by one base, so this may be a read error. The rearrangement uses TRBV6-5 and TRBJ2-7, with 11 bases aligning to TRBD1. Germline V gene lookup returns CDR1 MNHEY and CDR2 SVGAGI. The CDR3 is 14 amino acids. The DNA for the CDR3 is TGTGCCAGCAGGAGGACAGGGGGCATCCACGAGCAGTGCTTC. Translated: CASRRTGGIHEQCF.

This clonotype was seen only a few times. The CDR3 region is CAWSVSLVDEKLFF. CDR3 nucleotides: TGTGCCTGGAGTGTATCTTTGGTCGACGAAAAACTGTTTTTT. This chain links TRBV30 with TRBJ1-4; D unclear. Trimming left V 0 bases short and J 8 bases short, with 13 bases between. The CDR3 is 14 residues long. Germline V gene data show CDR1 as GTSNPN and CDR2 as SVGIG (reference sequence).

This clonotype was recorded only once. The CDR3 carries no conserved terminal phenylalanine or tryptophan, so it likely arises from a read error. The rearrangement uses TRBV24-1 and TRBJ1-5, with 8 bases matching TRBD1. Germline lookup yields CDR1 KGHDR and CDR2 SFDVKD. With V trimmed by 4 bases and J by 0 bases, 1 base remained unmatched. This CDR3 has 15 residues. CDR3: CATSETGDSNQPQHY. CDR3 nucleotides: TGTGCCACCAGTGAGACAGGGGATAGCAATCAGCCCCAGCATTAT.

With respect to this clonotype: Likely a read error: the CDR3 ends without its conserved phenylalanine or tryptophan. The gene calls are TRBV10-3 and TRBJ2-7; D remains unclear. V gave up 2 bases and J gave up 7 bases, with 12 bases separating them. CDR3 length: 13 amino acids. CDR1 and CDR2 from the germline V gene are ENHRY and SYGVKD. The CDR3 spells CAISEQAQWEQYL. CDR3 bases: TGTGCCATCAGTGAGCAGGCCCAGTGGGAGCAGTACTTA.